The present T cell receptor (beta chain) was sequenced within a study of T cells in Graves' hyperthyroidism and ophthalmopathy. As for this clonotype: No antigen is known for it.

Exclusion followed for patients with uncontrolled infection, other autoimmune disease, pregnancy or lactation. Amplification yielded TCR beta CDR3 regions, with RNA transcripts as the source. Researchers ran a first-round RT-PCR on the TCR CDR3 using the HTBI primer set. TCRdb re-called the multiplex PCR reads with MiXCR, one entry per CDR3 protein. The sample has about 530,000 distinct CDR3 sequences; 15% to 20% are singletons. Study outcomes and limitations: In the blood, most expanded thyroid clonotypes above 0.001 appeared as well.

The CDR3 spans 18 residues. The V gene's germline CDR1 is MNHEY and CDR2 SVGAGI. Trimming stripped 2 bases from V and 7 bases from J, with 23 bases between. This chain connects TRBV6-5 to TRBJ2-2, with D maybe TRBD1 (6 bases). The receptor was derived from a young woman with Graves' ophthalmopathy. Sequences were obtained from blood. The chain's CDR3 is CASSYGSLFAGGNGELFF. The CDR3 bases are TGTGCCAGCAGTTACGGGTCTTTGTTTGCTGGGGGCAACGGGGAGCTGTTTTTT.